These 32 T cell receptor beta chains were all obtained from the same sample, sequenced in a study of type 1 regulatory T cells. TCRdb reanalysed the reads using MiXCR and keeps one entry per CDR3 protein. The table has 12,000 to 15,000 distinct CDR3 sequences, 12% to 15% seen once. Their cognate antigens are unknown. Sequencing was performed on cultured T cells, either the whole culture or a sorted T cell fraction (not recorded which). The origin of the receptors is a human donor in good health.

The chain is built from TRBV18 and TRBJ2-5; D is unresolved. The CDR3 has 13 residues. Trimming shortened V by 5 bases and J by 2 bases, and 9 bases separated the two germline ends. Germline V gene lookup returns CDR1 KGHSH and CDR2 LQKENI. CDR3 nucleotides: TGTGCCAGCTCATCAAACGGGCAAGAGACCCAGTACTTC. Its protein product is CASSSNGQETQYF.

This clonotype was observed a few times. The chain carries TRBV7-9 and TRBJ2-5, with 7 nucleotides matching TRBD1. J lost 0 bases, V lost 6 bases, and 4 bases had no gene match. The CDR3 length is 14 residues. Germline CDR1 SEHNR, CDR2 FQNEAQ (reference sequence). The CDR3 nucleotides are TGTGCCAGCAGTAAGGGGGCGAACCAAGAGACCCAGTACTTC. Its protein is CASSKGANQETQYF.

The chain couples TRBV20-1 to TRBJ2-7, with 8 bases fitting TRBD2. The V and J ends lost 6 bases and 6 bases, in that order; junction bases with no gene match: 13. Germline CDR1 DFQATT, CDR2 SNEGSKA (reference sequence). The CDR3 runs 14 residues. CDR3 sequence (DNA): TGCAGTGCCGCGGAGGGACTAGTCGGTCGCGAGCAGTACTTC. It specifies CSAAEGLVGREQYF.

This clonotype has a count of ten or more. The chain is built from TRBV24-1 and TRBJ1-5; weak D call: TRBD1 (5 bases). This CDR3 spans 14 amino acids. In germline, CDR1 is KGHDR, CDR2 SFDVKD. V was shortened by 6 bases and J by 5 bases, with 13 bases between the two germline ends. CDR3 DNA sequence: TGTGCCACCAGTAACGGGGGTGTACATCAGCCCCAGCATTTT. Translation gives CATSNGGVHQPQHF.

This clonotype has a count of ten or more. V is TRBV3-1 and J is TRBJ2-5; TRBD2 aligns across 11 bases. Unmatched junction bases numbered 2, after V lost 3 bases and J lost 5 bases. The germline V gene has CDR1 LGHDT and CDR2 YNNKEL (reference sequence). The CDR3 runs to 14 residues. The DNA of the CDR3 is TGTGCCAGCAGCCATATAGCGGGAGGGGAGACCCAGTACTTC. As protein: CASSHIAGGETQYF.

The chain couples TRBV5-1 to TRBJ1-2; the D gene is possibly TRBD1 (5 bases). Trimming left V 4 bases short and J 3 bases short, with 10 bases between. Germline-derived CDR1 and CDR2 are SGHRS and YFSETQ. CDR3 length equals 13 residues. The CDR3 DNA is TGCGCCAGCAGCACGCAGGGAGACTATGGCTACACCTTC. Its protein is CASSTQGDYGYTF.

This clonotype is classed as medium-sized. This sequence joins TRBV7-2 and TRBJ2-5, with D unclear. The V end was cut by 1 base, the J end by 5 bases, with 14 bases between. The CDR3 extends over 15 amino acids. Germline lookup yields CDR1 SGHTA and CDR2 FQGNSA. The CDR3 sequence: CASSLGSDSWETQYF. DNA for the CDR3: TGTGCCAGCAGCTTAGGTTCGGATTCTTGGGAGACCCAGTACTTC.

This clonotype is medium-sized. The J gene is TRBJ2-2, the V gene TRBV2, with D unresolved. The CDR3 is 13 amino acids. Germline lookup yields CDR1 SNHLY and CDR2 FYNNEI. Trimming removed 8 bases from V and 4 bases from J, with 11 bases in between. In nucleotides, the CDR3 is TGTGCCAGCGTGGAAGGGTCCACCGGGGAGCTGTTTTTT. It translates to CASVEGSTGELFF.

V usage is TRBV6-6 and J usage is TRBJ2-7, with a weak D call TRBD1 (6 bases). This CDR3 contains 15 residues. V lost 2 bases and J 3 bases, leaving 14 bases between the germline ends. Germline assignment: CDR1 MNHNY and CDR2 SVGAGI (reference sequence). CDR3 nucleotides: TGTGCCAGCAGTTACGGGCAGGGGATCATCTACGAGCAGTACTTC. Its translation is CASSYGQGIIYEQYF.

This clonotype has ten or more counts. This chain uses TRBV12-3 or TRBV12-4 with TRBJ1-5, with TRBD1 as a possible D gene (6 bases). V was clipped by 5 bases and J by 4 bases, with 12 bases between them. The CDR3 has 14 amino acids. CDR3 sequence reads: CASSRQGLNQPQHF. The CDR3 nucleotides read TGTGCCAGCAGTAGGCAGGGGTTAAATCAGCCCCAGCATTTT.

To note about this clonotype: A read error may explain this, as a much larger clone is one base away. This rearrangement joins TRBV20-1 to TRBJ2-1; D gene unclear. This CDR3 is 15 amino acids long. Germline CDR1 and CDR2: DFQATT and SNEGSKA (reference sequence). CDR3 loop: CSARDARSSYNGQFF. DNA for the CDR3: TGCAGTGCTAGAGATGCACGGAGCTCCTACAATGGGCAGTTCTTC.

In this sample, this clonotype turned up many times. This rearrangement joins TRBV27 to TRBJ2-5; 8 bases align to TRBD2. The CDR3 totals 14 residues. Germline CDR1 reads MNHEY; CDR2 reads SMNVEV (reference sequence). Trimming cost V 6 bases and J 8 bases; bases outside gene matches: 11. In DNA, the CDR3 is TGTGCCAGCAGCCCCGGGACTAGGGTCGGCACCCAGTACTTC. Residues: CASSPGTRVGTQYF.

There are many counts of this clonotype. This chain joins TRBV5-1 and TRBJ2-1; D is unresolved. The CDR3 runs 15 residues. Germline V CDR1 and CDR2: SGHRS, YFSETQ. V was cut by 4 bases and J by 6 bases, with 17 bases left in between. This chain's CDR3 is CASSLMGSPSNEQFF. CDR3 bases: TGCGCCAGCAGCCTGATGGGGTCCCCCTCCAATGAGCAGTTCTTC. The variable domain in full, completed from reference TRBV5-1 and TRBJ2-1, reads KAGVTQTPRYLIKTRGQQVTLSCSPISGHRSVSWYQQTPGQGLQFLFEYFSETQRNKGNFPGRFSGRQFSNSRSEMNVSTLELGDSALYLCASSLMGSPSNEQFFGPGTRLTVL.

The chain is built from TRBV2 and TRBJ2-5; TRBD1 is a possible D gene (7 bases). With 7 bases removed from V and 5 bases from J, the gap between germline ends came to 14 bases. CDR1 and CDR2 (germline): SNHLY, FYNNEI. The CDR3 sequence is 13 residues long. The CDR3 is CASNPGGTETQYF. In nucleotides, the CDR3 is TGTGCCAGCAACCCAGGGGGGACGGAGACCCAGTACTTC.

This clonotype has only a few counts. The chain recombines TRBV4-3 with TRBJ1-2; no reliable D call. Germline CDR1 is LGHNA and CDR2 is YSLEER. The germline V and J ends were trimmed by 0 bases and 4 bases, with 12 bases remaining between them. This CDR3 has 15 residues. CDR3 in DNA: TGCGCCAGCAGCCAAGACCCCAGCGTACCCTATGGCTACACCTTC. It yields the protein CASSQDPSVPYGYTF.

This clonotype has a handful of counts. The chain links TRBV30 to TRBJ2-7; 9 positions agree with TRBD2. V shed 3 bases and J 3 bases; nucleotides not matched to a gene: 3. Germline V gene lookup returns CDR1 GTSNPN and CDR2 SVGIG (reference sequence). The CDR3 spans 13 residues. CDR3: CAWRRTSVYEQYF. The CDR3, as DNA: TGTGCCTGGAGGAGGACTAGCGTCTACGAGCAGTACTTC.

Details on this clonotype: This could be a read error, since a much larger clone is one nucleotide away. This chain links TRBV20-1 with TRBJ2-1; D not certain. Germline values: CDR1 DFQATT, CDR2 SNEGSKA (reference sequence). The CDR3 has 16 amino acids. CDR3 sequence reads: CSARDGRRGVNNVQFF. DNA for the CDR3: TGCAGTGCTAGGGACGGACGGAGAGGAGTAAACAATGTGCAGTTCTTC.

By share, this clonotype ranks as medium-sized. V usage is TRBV7-3 and J usage is TRBJ2-5; D may be TRBD1 or TRBD2 (5 bases each). V was pared by 3 bases and J by 1 base, with 6 bases between. The CDR3 is made up of 13 amino acids. Germline V gene sequence: CDR1 SGHTA, CDR2 FQGTGA. The CDR3 loop reads CASSFGAQETQYF. The DNA for the CDR3 is TGTGCCAGCAGCTTCGGGGCCCAAGAGACCCAGTACTTC.

Notes on this clonotype: At one end the junction does not follow the germline gene, possibly because of a read error. CDR3 in amino acids: CVSSLQERDEQYF. DNA of the CDR3: TGTGTCAGTAGCCTGCAGGAGCGTGACGAGCAGTACTTC. The chain couples TRBV19 to TRBJ2-7; D unresolved. The CDR3 has 13 residues. In germline, CDR1 is LNHDA, CDR2 SQIVND (reference sequence).

This clonotype was recorded only once. This chain links TRBV18 with TRBJ2-2; 8 bases match TRBD2. This CDR3 comprises 18 residues. CDR1 is KGHSH, CDR2 LQKENI, per germline. After removal of 4 bases from V and 5 bases from J, the junction contained 15 bases not matched to a gene. The CDR3 spells CASSQRRLAAGATGELFF. The CDR3 DNA sequence: TGTGCCAGCTCACAGCGGCGTCTAGCAGCGGGAGCAACCGGGGAGCTGTTTTTT.

This clonotype was detected a few times. The chain uses TRBV5-1 and TRBJ1-1; 7 nucleotides agree with TRBD1. V lost 5 bases, J lost 4 bases, and 8 bases stayed unmatched. There are 14 residues in the CDR3. In germline, CDR1 is SGHRS, CDR2 YFSETQ. The CDR3 loop is CASRSTGPFTEAFF. The CDR3 nucleotides read TGCGCCAGCAGGTCGACAGGGCCTTTCACTGAAGCTTTCTTT.

This clonotype has a count of ten or more. The gene calls are TRBV12-3 or TRBV12-4 and TRBJ2-1; no definite D call. Trimming removed 3 bases at V and 9 bases at J, with 15 bases between. The CDR3 is made up of 14 amino acids. The CDR3 coding sequence is TGTGCCAGCAGTTTTAGGTCCCGTTGGGGTGAGCAGTTCTTC. The encoded protein is CASSFRSRWGEQFF.

This clonotype was seen a few times. V and J are TRBV2 and TRBJ2-1, with 10 bases fitting TRBD2. The germline V gene has CDR1 SNHLY and CDR2 FYNNEI. The V and J ends lost 4 bases and 6 bases, in that order; junction bases with no gene match: 3. This CDR3 has 14 residues. CDR3 protein: CASSGLAGVNEQFF. In DNA, the CDR3 is TGTGCCAGCAGTGGGCTAGCGGGAGTCAATGAGCAGTTCTTC.

This clonotype was picked up many times. The genes are TRBV30 and TRBJ1-3; unclear D gene. The CDR3 runs to 14 residues. Looked up from germline, CDR1 is GTSNPN and CDR2 is SVGIG (reference sequence). Between the trimmed V and J ends, which lost 4 bases and 0 bases, there was a span of 10 bases. The CDR3 sequence is CAWIIGNSGNTIYF. The CDR3, as DNA: TGTGCCTGGATTATTGGGAACTCTGGAAACACCATATATTTT. The entire variable domain, with the rest obtained from reference TRBV30 and TRBJ1-3, is as follows: SQTIHQWPATLVQPVGSPLSLECTVEGTSNPNLYWYRQAAGRGLQLLFYSVGIGQISSEVPQNLSASRPQDRQFILSSKKLLLSDSGFYLCAWIIGNSGNTIYFGEGSWLTVV.

Many counts were recorded for this clonotype. The chain employs TRBV14 and TRBJ2-2; D not resolved. The CDR3 has 14 residues. CDR1 and CDR2 from the germline V gene are SGHDN and FVKESK. Trimming left V 3 bases short and J 2 bases short, with 7 bases between. The CDR3 DNA is TGTGCCAGCAGCCAGAGAGTTAACACCGGGGAGCTGTTTTTT. Amino acids: CASSQRVNTGELFF.

This clonotype was observed many times. The rearrangement uses TRBV20-1 and TRBJ2-5; 11 nucleotides agree with TRBD2. Looked up from germline, CDR1 is DFQATT and CDR2 is SNEGSKA (reference sequence). The V gene end was trimmed by 5 bases and the J gene end by 4 bases; junction bases not matched to a gene: 6. This CDR3 has 14 amino acids. The CDR3 nucleotides are TGCAGTGCTCCCTCGGGGACTAGCGGAGAGACCCAGTACTTC. It codes for CSAPSGTSGETQYF.

The rearrangement joins TRBV4-3 to TRBJ2-5; the D is unclear. Trimming pared 0 bases from V and 5 bases from J, leaving 13 bases between. CDR1 is LGHNA, CDR2 YSLEER, per germline. This CDR3 comprises 15 residues. This CDR3 reads CASSQDRASLETQYF. The CDR3 DNA reads TGCGCCAGCAGCCAAGATAGGGCTAGTCTCGAGACCCAGTACTTC.

As regards this clonotype: A much larger clone sits a single nucleotide away, making a read error possible. The CDR3 region is CVSLGRRLPYEQYF. Here the CDR3 DNA reads TGTGTCAGCTTGGGGAGAAGGCTTCCTTACGAGCAGTACTTC. This chain links TRBV5-6 with TRBJ2-7; possible D gene TRBD2, 5 bases. The germline gives CDR1 SGHDT, CDR2 YYEEEE. The CDR3 covers 14 residues.

Sample share makes this clonotype medium-sized. The gene calls are TRBV3-1 and TRBJ2-7; a weak D match, TRBD2 (6 bases). Germline lookup yields CDR1 LGHDT and CDR2 YNNKEL (reference sequence). This CDR3 is built from 15 residues. V lost 1 base and J lost 2, with 12 bases in between. CDR3 nucleotides: TGTGCCAGCAGCCAAGCGGGACTGGGCCCCTACGAGCAGTACTTC. Translation gives CASSQAGLGPYEQYF.

There are many counts of this clonotype. CDR3 loop: CASSQEWTRFRNEQFF. DNA of the CDR3: TGTGCCAGCAGCCAAGAATGGACTAGGTTTCGCAATGAGCAGTTCTTC. The genes are TRBV4-2 and TRBJ2-1, with 7 bases fitting TRBD2. The CDR3 extends over 16 amino acids. V trimming: 0 bases; J trimming: 6 bases; junction bases outside the gene matches: 8. Per germline, CDR1 LGHNA and CDR2 YNFKEQ.

V usage is TRBV20-1 and J usage is TRBJ2-3; 8 positions match TRBD2. V lost 0 bases and J lost 0; bases outside the gene matches: 5. The CDR3 totals 16 residues. From germline, CDR1 is DFQATT and CDR2 SNEGSKA (reference sequence). The CDR3 here is CSARDLRLASTDTQYF. The DNA for the CDR3 is TGCAGTGCTAGAGACCTAAGACTAGCGAGCACAGATACGCAGTATTTT.

A few counts support this clonotype. The chain employs TRBV7-2 and TRBJ1-2; the D gene is possibly TRBD1 (6 bases). The V end was cut by 5 bases, the J end by 8 bases, with 18 bases between. The CDR3 sequence is 14 residues long. The germline V gene has CDR1 SGHTA and CDR2 FQGNSA. In DNA, the CDR3 is TGTGCCAGCAGCCGAGAAGGGACATTTGAGGGCTACACCTTC. Translating gives CASSREGTFEGYTF.